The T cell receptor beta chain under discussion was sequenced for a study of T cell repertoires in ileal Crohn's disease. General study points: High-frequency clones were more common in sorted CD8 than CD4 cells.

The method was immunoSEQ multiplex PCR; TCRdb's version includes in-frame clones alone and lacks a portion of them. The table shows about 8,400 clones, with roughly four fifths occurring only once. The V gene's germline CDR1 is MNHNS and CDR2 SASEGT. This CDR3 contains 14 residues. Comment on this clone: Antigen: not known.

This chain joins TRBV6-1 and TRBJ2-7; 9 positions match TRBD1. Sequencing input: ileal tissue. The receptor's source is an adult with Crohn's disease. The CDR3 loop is CALAGGQGHYEQYF. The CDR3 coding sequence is TGTGCTCTAGCAGGGGGACAGGGCCACTACGAGCAGTACTTC.